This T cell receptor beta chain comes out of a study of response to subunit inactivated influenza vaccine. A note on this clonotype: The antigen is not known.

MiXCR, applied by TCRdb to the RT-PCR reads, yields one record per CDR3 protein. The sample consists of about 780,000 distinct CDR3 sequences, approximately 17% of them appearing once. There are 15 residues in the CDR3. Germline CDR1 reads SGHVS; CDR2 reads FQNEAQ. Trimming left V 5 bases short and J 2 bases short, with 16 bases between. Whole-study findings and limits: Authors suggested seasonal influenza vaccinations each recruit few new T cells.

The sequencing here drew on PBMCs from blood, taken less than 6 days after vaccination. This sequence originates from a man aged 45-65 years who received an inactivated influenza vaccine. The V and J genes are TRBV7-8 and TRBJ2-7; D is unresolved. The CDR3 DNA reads TGTGCCAGCAGCCCATCCCTGGGCTGGACCTACGAGCAGTACTTC. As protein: CASSPSLGWTYEQYF.